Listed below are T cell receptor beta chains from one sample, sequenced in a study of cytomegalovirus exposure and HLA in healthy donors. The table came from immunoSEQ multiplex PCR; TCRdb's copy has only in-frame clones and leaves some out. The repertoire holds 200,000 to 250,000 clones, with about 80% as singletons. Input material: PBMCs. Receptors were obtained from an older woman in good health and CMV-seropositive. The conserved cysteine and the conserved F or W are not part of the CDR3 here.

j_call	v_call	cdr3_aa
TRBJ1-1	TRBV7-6	ASSFLRDRGRAF
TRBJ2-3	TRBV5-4	ASSPRRGGSTDTQY
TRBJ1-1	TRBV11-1	ASSGTGTTEAF
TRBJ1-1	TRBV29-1	SGLTGGNTEAF
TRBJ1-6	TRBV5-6	ASSFRLDNSPLH
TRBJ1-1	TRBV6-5	ASSYNRGNTEAF
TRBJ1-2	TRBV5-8	ASSRPGLSYGYT
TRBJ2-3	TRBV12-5	ASGLGNVDTQY
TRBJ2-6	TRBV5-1	ASSSRTGANVLT
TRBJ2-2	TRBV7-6	ASRGQGTGELF
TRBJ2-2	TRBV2	ARASGGRGSGELF
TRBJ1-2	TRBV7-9	ASSRDRNPHNYGYT
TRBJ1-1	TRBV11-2	ASSQSARGDTEAF
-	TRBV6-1	ASSEGRAGGTYEQY
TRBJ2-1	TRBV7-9	ASSSALAGMLVEQF
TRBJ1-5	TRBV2	ASSERDRVLPDQPQH
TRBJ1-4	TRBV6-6	ASRGRESEKLF
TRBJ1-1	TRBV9	ASSVGGRDTEAF
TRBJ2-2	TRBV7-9	ASSLARQGPGELF
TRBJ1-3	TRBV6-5	ASSQTVGNTIY
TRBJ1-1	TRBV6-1	ASRWTGARTEAF
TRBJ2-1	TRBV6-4	ASSVQGGFYNEQF
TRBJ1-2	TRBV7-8	ASDRWGRGARSYGYT
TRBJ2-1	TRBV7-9	ASSRPGTGLF
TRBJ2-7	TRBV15	ATSRARTGGGGEQY
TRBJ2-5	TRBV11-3	ASSRTGGVETQY
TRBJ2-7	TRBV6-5	ASNSGQSYEQY
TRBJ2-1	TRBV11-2	ASSRRLAGIYNEQF
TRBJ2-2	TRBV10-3	AISESDRGRNTGELF
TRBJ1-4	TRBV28	ASSQQGAGSEKLF
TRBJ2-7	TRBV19	ASSIAGTGMYEQY
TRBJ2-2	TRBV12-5	ASSRDTGELF
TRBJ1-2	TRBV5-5	ASSPRDSYGYT
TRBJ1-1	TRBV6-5	ASTQGARAF
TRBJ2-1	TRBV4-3	ASSQIDLSYNEQF
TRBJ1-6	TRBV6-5	ASRTGTGNSPLH
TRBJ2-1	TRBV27	ASSLVGRNEQF